This T cell receptor (beta chain) was retrieved from a study of human thymus T cells. For this clone: Its antigen is still unknown.

Germline lookup yields CDR1 SEHNR and CDR2 FQNEAQ (reference sequence). The CDR3 has 14 residues. V shed 4 bases and J 8 bases; nucleotides not matched to a gene: 4. Corrective heart surgery yielded the resections from which the thymus tissue came. Finnish infants who were healthy and having corrective surgery for congenital heart defects made up the donors. Notes on the study in general: Unrelated individuals had highly overlapping thymic repertoires, as reported in related research. Among thymic and blood repertoires, usage of V and J genes appeared biased.

Sequencing used immunoSEQ multiplex PCR; TCRdb keeps in-frame clones, though not all of them. This table has some 120,000 clones, around 94% appearing once. The sequencing input was thymus tissue. The sequence derives from a boy in the first two years of life with a congenital heart defect but otherwise immunologically healthy. J is TRBJ1-4 and V is TRBV7-9, with 10 bases matching TRBD1. CDR3 nucleotide sequence: TGTGCCAGCAGCTCGGACAGGGGGTGGGAAAAACTGTTTTTT. Its protein is CASSSDRGWEKLFF.